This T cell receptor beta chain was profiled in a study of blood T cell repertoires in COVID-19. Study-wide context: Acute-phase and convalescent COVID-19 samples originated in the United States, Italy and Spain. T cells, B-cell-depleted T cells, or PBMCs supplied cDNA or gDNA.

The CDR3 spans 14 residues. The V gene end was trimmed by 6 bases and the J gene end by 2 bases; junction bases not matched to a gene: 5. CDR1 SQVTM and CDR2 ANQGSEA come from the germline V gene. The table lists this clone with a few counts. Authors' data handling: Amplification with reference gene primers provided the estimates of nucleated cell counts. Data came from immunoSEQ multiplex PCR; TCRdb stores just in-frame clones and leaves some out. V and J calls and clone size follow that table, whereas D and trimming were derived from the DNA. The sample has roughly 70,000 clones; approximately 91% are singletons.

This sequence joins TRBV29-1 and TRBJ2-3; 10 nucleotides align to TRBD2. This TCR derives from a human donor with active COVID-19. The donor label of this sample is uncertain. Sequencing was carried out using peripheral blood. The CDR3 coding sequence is TGCAGCGTACGAGCGGGAGGGAACACAGATACGCAGTATTTT. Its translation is CSVRAGGNTDTQYF.